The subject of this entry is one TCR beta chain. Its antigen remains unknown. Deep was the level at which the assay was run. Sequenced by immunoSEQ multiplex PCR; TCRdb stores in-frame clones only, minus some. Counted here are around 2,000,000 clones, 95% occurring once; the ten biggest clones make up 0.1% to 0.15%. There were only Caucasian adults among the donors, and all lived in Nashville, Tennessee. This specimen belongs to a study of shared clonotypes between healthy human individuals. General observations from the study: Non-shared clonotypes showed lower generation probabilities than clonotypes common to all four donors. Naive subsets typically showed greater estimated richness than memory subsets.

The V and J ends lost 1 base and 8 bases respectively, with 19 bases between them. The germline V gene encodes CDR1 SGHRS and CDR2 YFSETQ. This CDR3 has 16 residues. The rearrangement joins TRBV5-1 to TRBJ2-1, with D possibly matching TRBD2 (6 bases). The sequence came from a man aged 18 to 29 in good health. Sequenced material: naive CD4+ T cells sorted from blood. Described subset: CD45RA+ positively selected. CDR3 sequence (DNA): TGCGCCAGCAGCTTGACACTACTAGCAGGTGGGGATGAGCAGTTCTTC. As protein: CASSLTLLAGGDEQFF.